These 18 T cell receptor beta chains originate from one sample sequenced in a study of vaccination effects on CD4 cells after COVID-19. What these receptors recognize is not known. Antigen-specific CD4+ T cells were first expanded with viral peptide pools by the ViraFEST assay and only then sequenced. Once cultured for nine to ten days, the cells underwent separation to obtain CD4+ T cells. PCR-confirmed SARS-CoV-2 infection occurred in the person between March and December 2020. TCRdb keeps only in-frame clones here, not all; method: immunoSEQ multiplex PCR. Here the sample spans some 25,000 clones, less than 85% being singletons. Sequences were derived from CD4+ T cells from PBMCs cultured with SARS-CoV-2 spike peptides, sampled before COVID-19 vaccination. The receptors here all came from a human donor who had a prior SARS-CoV-2 infection.

The chain uses TRBV5-1 and TRBJ2-1, with 8 nucleotides matching TRBD2. V dropped 4 bases and J dropped 4; count of bases not matched to a gene: 7. The CDR3 is 15 amino acids. Germline V CDR1 and CDR2: SGHRS, YFSETQ. DNA of the CDR3: TGCGCCAGCAGCCCCGTGGCGGGGGGTTACAATGAGCAGTTCTTC. It translates to CASSPVAGGYNEQFF.

This clone is deemed large (0.1 to 1%). The V and J genes are TRBV30 and TRBJ1-2; 11 bases line up with TRBD1. Germline V gives CDR1 GTSNPN, CDR2 SVGIG (reference sequence). The CDR3 sequence is 14 residues long. The J segment lost 8 bases and the V segment lost 3 bases, leaving 8 bases of the junction unmatched. The CDR3 nucleotides are TGTGCCTGGAGGAAGGACAGGGGGCTGGGAGGCTACACCTTC. This encodes CAWRKDRGLGGYTF.

V is TRBV19 and J is TRBJ1-1; 8 bases map to TRBD1. Trimming cost V 3 bases and J 8 bases; bases outside gene matches: 11. The CDR3 totals 15 residues. Germline values: CDR1 LNHDA, CDR2 SQIVND (reference sequence). CDR3 region: CASSMPRTGWKEAFF. The CDR3 bases are TGTGCCAGTAGTATGCCAAGGACAGGGTGGAAGGAAGCTTTCTTT.

The chain joins TRBV4-3 to TRBJ2-1; 7 nucleotides match TRBD2. Trimming at V came to 0 bases and at J to 6 bases, leaving 8 bases not matched to a gene. The germline V gene has CDR1 LGHNA and CDR2 YSLEER. The CDR3 has 16 residues. The CDR3 loop is CASSQDTGEGGNEQFF. The DNA for the CDR3 is TGCGCCAGCAGCCAAGATACGGGGGAGGGTGGCAATGAGCAGTTCTTC.

This chain links TRBV29-1 with TRBJ1-1, with D possibly TRBD1 on 6 matching bases. The CDR3 has 14 residues. The V gene lost 5 bases and the J gene lost 9 bases, with 22 bases spanning the gap. The germline gives CDR1 SQVTM, CDR2 ANQGSEA. CDR3 residues: CSVLIDRWNGKAFF. The CDR3 region has the DNA TGCAGCGTTCTTATTGACAGGTGGAACGGAAAAGCTTTCTTT.

This clone appeared a single time. This chain connects TRBV2 to TRBJ1-2; D is unresolved. The CDR3 has 11 amino acids. Germline-derived CDR1 and CDR2 are SNHLY and FYNNEI. Deletions cut 4 bases from V and 13 bases from J, with 13 bases between. Written as DNA, the CDR3 is TGTGCCAGCAGTGGTGACGGATTCGGCACCTTC. Its protein is CASSGDGFGTF.

Here the CDR3 reads CASSLDWVGSNTEAFF. DNA of the CDR3: TGTGCCAGCAGCTTAGACTGGGTTGGCAGTAACACTGAAGCTTTCTTT. The chain combines TRBV11-2 with TRBJ1-1; D gene ambiguous. The CDR3 sequence is 16 residues long. V gave up 0 bases and J gave up 2 bases, with 13 bases separating them. Germline CDR1 is SGHAT and CDR2 is FQNNGV.

As DNA, the CDR3 is TGTGCCAGCAGCAAATTCGCCAGGGGGCGAAATGCAACTAATGAAAAACTGTTTTTT. It yields the protein CASSKFARGRNATNEKLFF. V gene TRBV21-1 combines with J gene TRBJ1-4; the listed D gene, TRBD1, was not tested against the DNA. TRBV21-1 is termed a pseudogene. This CDR3 has 19 residues.

The chain uses TRBV24-1 and TRBJ1-4; D call uncertain. V was clipped by 2 bases and J by 7 bases, with 10 bases between them. The CDR3 consists of 14 residues. The germline gives CDR1 KGHDR, CDR2 SFDVKD. Here the CDR3 DNA reads TGTGCCACCAGTGATTCTCTAACAGCTGAAAAACTGTTTTTT. Amino acid sequence: CATSDSLTAEKLFF.

The rearrangement links TRBV7-2 to TRBJ2-5; D is ambiguous. V was cut by 2 bases and J by 1 base, with 11 bases left in between. Germline loops: CDR1 SGHTA, CDR2 FQGNSA. The CDR3 loop spans 15 amino acids. This CDR3 reads CASSLYFGRQETQYF. The CDR3 nucleotides read TGTGCCAGCAGCTTATATTTCGGCCGCCAAGAGACCCAGTACTTC.

The chain carries TRBV5-4 and TRBJ1-1; the D is unclear. CDR1 SGHNT and CDR2 YYREEE come from the germline V gene (reference sequence). The V gene lost 0 bases and the J gene lost 5 bases, with 8 bases spanning the gap. The CDR3 is 13 amino acids. CDR3 sequence reads: CASSLGGRTEAFF. CDR3 bases: TGTGCCAGCAGCTTGGGCGGACGGACTGAAGCTTTCTTT.

The CDR3 DNA reads TGTGCCAGTAGTATTTCTATGGGAGGGGGGTATAATGGCTACACCTTC. Protein product: CASSISMGGGYNGYTF. The gene calls are TRBV19 and TRBJ1-2; tentatively, D is TRBD1 (6 bases). Deletions cut 3 bases from V and 6 bases from J, with 20 bases between. CDR3 length equals 16 residues. CDR1 and CDR2 (germline): LNHDA, SQIVND (reference sequence). Together with reference TRBV19 and TRBJ1-2, the CDR3 gives the full variable domain: DGGITQSPKYLFRKEGQNVTLSCEQNLNHDAMYWYRQDPGQGLRLIYYSQIVNDFQKGDIAEGYSVSREKKESFPLTVTSAQKNPTAFYLCASSISMGGGYNGYTFGSGTRLTVV.

This sequence joins TRBV14 and TRBJ2-7, with TRBD2 identical over 9 bases. There are 15 residues in the CDR3. The J segment lost 3 bases and the V segment lost 6 bases, leaving 9 bases of the junction unmatched. The germline V gene has CDR1 SGHDN and CDR2 FVKESK. The CDR3 bases are TGTGCCAGCAGGAAAGGGGCGGGAGGGCTCTACGAGCAGTACTTC. Its protein product is CASRKGAGGLYEQYF. Based on the CDR3 plus reference TRBV14 and TRBJ2-7, the full variable domain is EAGVTQFPSHSVIEKGQTVTLRCDPISGHDNLYWYRRVMGKEIKFLLHFVKESKQDESGMPNNRFLAERTGGTYSTLKVQPAELEDSGVYFCASRKGAGGLYEQYFGPGTRLTVT.

The chain is built from TRBV24-1 and TRBJ2-1, with D possibly TRBD2 on 6 matching bases. Germline lookup yields CDR1 KGHDR and CDR2 SFDVKD. The CDR3 sequence is 18 residues long. V gave up 4 bases and J gave up 6 bases, with 24 bases separating them. CDR3 protein: CATSDAVPKGREINEQFF. Written as DNA, the CDR3 is TGTGCCACCAGTGACGCCGTCCCTAAAGGACGGGAGATCAATGAGCAGTTCTTC.

The chain combines TRBV5-1 with TRBJ2-5; TRBD1 matches 10 bases. Trimming at V came to 2 bases and at J to 5 bases, leaving 12 bases not matched to a gene. Germline V gene sequence: CDR1 SGHRS, CDR2 YFSETQ. The CDR3 loop spans 17 amino acids. CDR3 nucleotides: TGCGCCAGCAGCTTTACCACGGGGACAGGGGTGGCGGAGACCCAGTACTTC. Its translation: CASSFTTGTGVAETQYF.

The chain links TRBV21-1 to TRBJ2-7; the D call TRBD2 from the table was never checked on the DNA. TRBV21-1 is noted as a pseudogene. The CDR3 consists of 16 residues. CDR3 nucleotides: TGTGCCAGCAGCAAGCAGGGACTAGCGGGCCACTACGAGCAGTACTTC. Translating gives CASSKQGLAGHYEQYF.

The rearrangement joins TRBV5-8 to TRBJ1-1; D may be TRBD1 (5 bases). The germline V and J ends were trimmed by 4 bases and 5 bases, with 18 bases remaining between them. The CDR3 covers 15 residues. CDR1 and CDR2 from the germline V gene are SGHTS and YDEGEE. The DNA for the CDR3 is TGTGCCAGCAGCCTACAACAGGATCGGGCAACTGAAGCTTTCTTT. Residues: CASSLQQDRATEAFF. Together with reference TRBV5-8 and TRBJ1-1, the CDR3 gives the full variable domain: EAGVTQSPTHLIKTRGQQATLRCSPISGHTSVYWYQQALGLGLQFLLWYDEGEERNRGNFPPRFSGRQFPNYSSELNVNALELEDSALYLCASSLQQDRATEAFFGQGTRLTVV.

The J gene is TRBJ2-7, the V gene TRBV6-6; TRBD2 aligns across 7 bases. V dropped 7 bases and J dropped 2; count of bases not matched to a gene: 5. From germline, CDR1 is MNHNY and CDR2 SVGAGI (reference sequence). The CDR3 is made up of 13 amino acids. The CDR3 protein is CASKLAQTYEQYF. In nucleotides, the CDR3 is TGTGCCAGCAAACTAGCGCAAACCTACGAGCAGTACTTC.